Each of the 32 T cell receptor beta chains below was sequenced from the same sample in a study of blood T cell repertoires in COVID-19. Clones were sequenced by immunoSEQ multiplex PCR, and TCRdb holds only the in-frame ones, with some missing. The table has hundreds of thousands of clones, approximately 88% seen once. Source material: peripheral blood. The receptors come from a woman between 50 and 59 years old with COVID-19, enrolled during active disease.

CDR3 sequence reads: CASSIRTGINYGYTF. In DNA form, the CDR3 reads TGTGCCAGCTCAATCCGGACAGGGATTAACTATGGCTACACCTTC. The V call is TRBV18, the J call TRBJ1-2; TRBD1 matches at 8 bases. The CDR3 extends over 15 amino acids. Trimming at V came to 5 bases and at J to 1 base, leaving 6 bases not matched to a gene. Germline CDR1 is KGHSH and CDR2 is LQKENI. Together with reference TRBV18 and TRBJ1-2, the CDR3 gives the full variable domain: NAGVMQNPRHLVRRRGQEARLRCSPMKGHSHVYWYRQLPEEGLKFMVYLQKENIIDESGMPKERFSAEFPKEGPSILRIQQVVRGDSAAYFCASSIRTGINYGYTFGSGTRLTVV.

V usage is TRBV5-4 and J usage is TRBJ2-3; 8 bases line up with TRBD1. J gave up 0 bases and V 4 bases, and 4 bases lay outside the gene matches. The germline V gene encodes CDR1 SGHNT and CDR2 YYREEE (reference sequence). This CDR3 is 15 amino acids long. Here the CDR3 DNA reads TGTGCCAGCAGCCGGACAGGGACGAGCACAGATACGCAGTATTTT. Residues: CASSRTGTSTDTQYF.

The rearrangement joins TRBV7-9 to TRBJ1-2; D gene ambiguous. Germline CDR1 is SEHNR and CDR2 is FQNEAQ (reference sequence). Deletions cut 2 bases from V and 0 bases from J, with 7 bases between. The CDR3 totals 14 residues. Here the CDR3 reads CASSLMRSNYGYTF. For the CDR3, the DNA is TGTGCCAGCAGCTTAATGAGATCTAACTATGGCTACACCTTC.

The chain carries TRBV6-5 and TRBJ2-3; 7 bases fit TRBD1. With V trimmed by 8 bases and J by 12 bases, 8 bases remained unmatched. The CDR3 consists of 11 residues. Germline loops: CDR1 MNHEY, CDR2 SVGAGI. The DNA of the CDR3 is TGTGCCAGCGGATACGACAGGGACCAGTATTTT. This codes for CASGYDRDQYF.

The rearrangement joins TRBV5-1 to TRBJ1-1; TRBD1 might be the D (5 bases). This CDR3 is built from 14 residues. Germline lookup yields CDR1 SGHRS and CDR2 YFSETQ. Trimming removed 0 bases from V and 3 bases from J, with 9 bases in between. DNA of the CDR3: TGCGCCAGCAGCTTGGGGGGCTGGGACACTGAAGCTTTCTTT. Its protein is CASSLGGWDTEAFF.

This clone was counted between two and nine times. The J gene is TRBJ1-5, the V gene TRBV19; D might be TRBD1 (6 bases). This CDR3 is 15 amino acids long. CDR1 and CDR2 from the germline V gene are LNHDA and SQIVND (reference sequence). V shed 2 bases and J shed 4 bases, with 12 bases lying between them. This chain's CDR3 is CASSIWTAANQPQHF. DNA of the CDR3: TGTGCCAGTAGTATATGGACAGCGGCAAATCAGCCCCAGCATTTT.

This chain joins TRBV4-2 and TRBJ2-5, with 8 bases that match TRBD1. Germline trimming cut 1 base from V and 7 bases from J; bases unmatched to any gene: 5. The CDR3 covers 14 residues. The V gene's germline CDR1 is LGHNA and CDR2 YNFKEQ. The CDR3 loop reads CASSQATQGATQYF. In DNA form, the CDR3 reads TGTGCCAGCAGCCAAGCGACGCAGGGGGCGACCCAGTACTTC.

The chain joins TRBV5-1 to TRBJ2-5; no clear D gene. The CDR3 extends over 13 amino acids. Germline loops: CDR1 SGHRS, CDR2 YFSETQ. V was pared by 0 bases and J by 2 bases, with 5 bases between. CDR3 nucleotide sequence: TGCGCCAGCAGCTTGGACAAACAAGAGACCCAGTACTTC. This translates into CASSLDKQETQYF.

The chain combines TRBV7-9 with TRBJ2-3, with D perhaps matching TRBD2 (5 bases). The CDR3 is 11 amino acids. Germline V gives CDR1 SEHNR, CDR2 FQNEAQ (reference sequence). The V and J ends lost 5 bases and 10 bases respectively, with 10 bases between them. The CDR3, as DNA: TGTGCCAGCAGCCGCGGGTGGCCGCAGTATTTT. Translated, it gives CASSRGWPQYF.

Comments on this clone: The sample has other DNA sequences that encode this CDR3 too. The chain uses TRBV4-2 and TRBJ2-1; D perhaps matches TRBD2 (5 bases). Trimming took 1 base from V and 0 from J, leaving 7 bases between them. The CDR3 length is 15 residues. CDR1 is LGHNA and CDR2 is YNFKEQ in the germline V gene. CDR3 sequence: CASSQVGSSYNEQFF. The CDR3 DNA follows: TGTGCCAGCAGCCAAGTTGGGAGCTCCTACAATGAGCAGTTCTTC.

This chain uses TRBV19 with TRBJ1-2; a weak D match, TRBD1 (5 bases). Per germline, CDR1 LNHDA and CDR2 SQIVND (reference sequence). CDR3 size: 13 residues. V was pared by 6 bases and J by 0 bases, with 8 bases between. The CDR3 reads CASRQTANYGYTF. The DNA for the CDR3 is TGTGCCAGTAGGCAGACAGCTAACTATGGCTACACCTTC.

This clone was seen only a few times. V and J are TRBV24-1 and TRBJ2-1; a weak D match, TRBD2 (5 bases). V lost 2 bases, J lost 5 bases, and 18 bases lay in between. Germline V gene lookup returns CDR1 KGHDR and CDR2 SFDVKD. The CDR3 spans 17 residues. The CDR3 region has the DNA TGTGCCACCAGTGATTCCTCGGCGGCCGGGATCGACAATGAGCAGTTCTTC. This gives the protein CATSDSSAAGIDNEQFF.

In DNA, the CDR3 is TGCAGTGCTATCCCAGCGGGTGGCTACACCTTC. Its protein is CSAIPAGGYTF. The rearrangement joins TRBV20-1 to TRBJ1-2, with D unclear. The CDR3 length is 11 residues. Trimming pared 4 bases from V and 7 bases from J, leaving 10 bases between. Germline CDR1 DFQATT, CDR2 SNEGSKA (reference sequence).

The chain employs TRBV6-1 and TRBJ1-5, with 7 positions matching TRBD1. This CDR3 region has 16 residues. From germline, CDR1 is MNHNS and CDR2 SASEGT. J gave up 7 bases and V 4 bases, and 13 bases lay outside the gene matches. This chain's CDR3 is CASSVLGTGVKQPQHF. CDR3 nucleotides: TGTGCCAGCAGTGTGTTGGGTACAGGGGTGAAACAGCCCCAGCATTTT.

The chain couples TRBV11-2 to TRBJ2-7; 8 bases map to TRBD1. The CDR3 runs 17 residues. Per germline, CDR1 SGHAT and CDR2 FQNNGV. The ends lost 8 bases at V and 0 bases at J; junction bases unmatched: 15. The CDR3 is CASSYSGTGIFSYEQYF. The CDR3 nucleotides are TGTGCCAGCTCTTATTCCGGGACAGGAATATTCTCCTACGAGCAGTACTTC.

The chain couples TRBV15 to TRBJ2-2; 9 bases line up with TRBD1. This CDR3 contains 14 residues. Trimming at V came to 1 base and at J to 14 bases, leaving 8 bases not matched to a gene. Per germline, CDR1 LNHNV and CDR2 YYDKDF (reference sequence). CDR3 amino acids: CATSRAGQGFGLFF. In DNA, the CDR3 is TGTGCCACCAGCAGAGCCGGACAGGGGTTCGGACTGTTTTTT.

The genes are TRBV11-2 and TRBJ2-1; 14 nucleotides agree with TRBD2. The J segment lost 7 bases and the V segment lost 4 bases, leaving 9 bases of the junction unmatched. The CDR3 is 17 residues long. Germline loops: CDR1 SGHAT, CDR2 FQNNGV. CDR3 bases: TGTGCCAGCAGCTCCACAGGGGGACTAGCGGGGGTTAATGAGCAGTTCTTC. It codes for CASSSTGGLAGVNEQFF.

This rearrangement joins TRBV19 to TRBJ1-1; the D gene is possibly TRBD1 (5 bases). The CDR3 consists of 14 residues. V shed 9 bases and J shed 3 bases, with 17 bases lying between them. Germline V gene sequence: CDR1 LNHDA, CDR2 SQIVND (reference sequence). The CDR3, as DNA: TGTGCCAGCATGTTCGTCACGGGGGACACTGAAGCTTTCTTT. Residues: CASMFVTGDTEAFF. The variable domain in full, with the rest retrieved from reference TRBV19 and TRBJ1-1, is DGGITQSPKYLFRKEGQNVTLSCEQNLNHDAMYWYRQDPGQGLRLIYYSQIVNDFQKGDIAEGYSVSREKKESFPLTVTSAQKNPTAFYLCASMFVTGDTEAFFGQGTRLTVV.

The chain recombines TRBV20-1 with TRBJ2-1; tentatively, D is TRBD1 (7 bases). The CDR3 runs to 15 residues. V dropped 3 bases and J dropped 2 bases, with 14 bases sitting between them. Per the germline V gene, CDR1 is DFQATT and CDR2 is SNEGSKA (reference sequence). DNA of the CDR3: TGCAGTGCTAGTTATGGAGGGGGCGCCTACAATGAGCAGTTCTTC. Amino acid sequence: CSASYGGGAYNEQFF.

The chain joins TRBV5-1 to TRBJ2-1; 11 bases fit TRBD2. CDR3 length: 16 amino acids. The V and J ends lost 4 bases and 7 bases, in that order; junction bases with no gene match: 10. The V gene's germline CDR1 is SGHRS and CDR2 YFSETQ. The CDR3 protein is CASSKTSGVVGNEQFF. The CDR3, as DNA: TGCGCCAGCAGCAAGACTAGCGGGGTAGTTGGGAATGAGCAGTTCTTC.

CDR3 DNA: TGTGCCAGCAGCTCAACAGGGGGAAATCGCGGCACTGAAGCTTTCTTT. The encoded protein is CASSSTGGNRGTEAFF. V is TRBV7-9 and J is TRBJ1-1, with TRBD1 matching over 8 bases. The germline CDR1 and CDR2 sequences are SEHNR and FQNEAQ (reference sequence). V shed 4 bases and J 4 bases; nucleotides not matched to a gene: 11. The CDR3 is 16 amino acids.

This rearrangement joins TRBV4-1 to TRBJ2-3; tentative D call: TRBD1 (5 bases). V was clipped by 5 bases and J by 2 bases, with 11 bases between them. The CDR3 totals 14 residues. CDR1 MGHRA and CDR2 YSYEKL come from the germline V gene. Here the CDR3 reads CASSVGDYTDTQYF. CDR3 bases: TGCGCCAGCAGCGTAGGGGATTACACAGATACGCAGTATTTT.

This clone was observed a handful of times. In DNA, the CDR3 is TGTGCCAGCTCCCCTACGACAGGGCTCCATAATTCACCCCTCCACTTT. As protein: CASSPTTGLHNSPLHF. The V call is TRBV18, the J call TRBJ1-6, with 7 bases fitting TRBD1. Trimming took 6 bases from V and 5 from J; bases not matched to a gene: 10. Germline V gene lookup returns CDR1 KGHSH and CDR2 LQKENI. CDR3 length equals 16 residues.

J is TRBJ2-3 and V is TRBV7-9; no clear D. Trimming took 5 bases from V and 0 from J, leaving 12 bases between them. The CDR3 length is 15 residues. CDR1 and CDR2 (germline): SEHNR, FQNEAQ (reference sequence). The DNA for the CDR3 is TGTGCCAGCAGCCAGACTGCCACTAGCACAGATACGCAGTATTTT. It translates to CASSQTATSTDTQYF.

This chain links TRBV10-3 with TRBJ2-7; 8 positions agree with TRBD1. The germline V gene encodes CDR1 ENHRY and CDR2 SYGVKD. The CDR3 length is 13 residues. The V and J ends lost 4 bases and 5 bases, in that order; junction bases with no gene match: 4. The CDR3 protein is CAISGPGGHEQYF. In DNA form, the CDR3 reads TGTGCCATCAGTGGGCCAGGGGGCCACGAGCAGTACTTC.

The genes are TRBV2 and TRBJ2-7; D may be TRBD1 (6 bases). CDR3 length: 16 residues. The ends were cut back, 6 bases at V and 0 bases at J, with 18 bases in the middle. CDR1 is SNHLY, CDR2 FYNNEI, per germline. The CDR3 loop reads CASRDRTEGDSYEQYF. The CDR3 bases are TGTGCCAGCAGGGACCGGACAGAGGGGGACTCCTACGAGCAGTACTTC.

The rearrangement uses TRBV3-1 (or the pseudogene TRBV3-2) and TRBJ1-1; D may be TRBD1 (6 bases). This CDR3 has 13 residues. V was clipped by 1 base and J by 10 bases, with 13 bases between them. CDR1 and CDR2 (germline): LGHDT, YNNKEL (reference sequence). The DNA of the CDR3 is TGTGCCAGCAGCCAAGTCCAGGGGCGCGGAGCTTTCTTT. Translating it yields CASSQVQGRGAFF.

This sequence joins TRBV12-5 and TRBJ1-5; 7 positions match TRBD1. Trimming removed 4 bases from V and 3 bases from J; junction bases left unmatched: 6. This CDR3 region has 15 residues. CDR1 is LGHNT, CDR2 FRNRAP, per germline. CDR3 in amino acids: CASGSGTAYNQPQHF. Written as DNA, the CDR3 is TGTGCTAGTGGTTCCGGGACAGCCTACAATCAGCCCCAGCATTTT.

The rearrangement joins TRBV28 to TRBJ1-2, with D hard to call. The CDR3 contains 15 residues. Germline-derived CDR1 and CDR2 are MDHEN and SYDVKM. Trimming took off 6 bases at V and 4 bases at J, with 18 bases between the two ends. In DNA form, the CDR3 reads TGTGCCAGCAGCTGGGGTAGTGAGGGTACCTATGGCTACACCTTC. This encodes CASSWGSEGTYGYTF.

CDR3 nucleotides: TGTGCCAGCAGCGGTCAGGGGAACTATGGCTACACCTTC. It is translated as CASSGQGNYGYTF. The chain uses TRBV7-9 and TRBJ1-2; D possibly corresponds to TRBD1 (6 bases). Trimming took 5 bases from V and 2 from J, leaving 9 bases between them. There are 13 residues in the CDR3. Germline loops: CDR1 SEHNR, CDR2 FQNEAQ (reference sequence). The entire variable domain, with the rest obtained from reference TRBV7-9 and TRBJ1-2, is as follows: DTGVSQNPRHKITKRGQNVTFRCDPISEHNRLYWYRQTLGQGPEFLTYFQNEAQLEKSRLLSDRFSAERPKGSFSTLEIQRTEQGDSAMYLCASSGQGNYGYTFGSGTRLTVV.

The rearrangement joins TRBV29-1 to TRBJ1-2; no firm D call. Trimming left V 7 bases short and J 3 bases short, with 12 bases between. This CDR3 is built from 12 residues. CDR1 is SQVTM, CDR2 ANQGSEA, per germline. The DNA of the CDR3 is TGCAGCGCCTTCCTGCGGGACTATGGCTACACCTTC. This gives the protein CSAFLRDYGYTF.

The chain joins TRBV7-9 to TRBJ1-2; D remains unclear. CDR3 length: 17 amino acids. Germline CDR1 SEHNR, CDR2 FQNEAQ (reference sequence). The ends were cut back, 1 base at V and 7 bases at J, with 22 bases in the middle. CDR3 in amino acids: CASSLGGVVATVSGYTF. In DNA, the CDR3 is TGTGCCAGCAGCTTAGGCGGGGTAGTGGCTACGGTGAGTGGCTACACCTTC.